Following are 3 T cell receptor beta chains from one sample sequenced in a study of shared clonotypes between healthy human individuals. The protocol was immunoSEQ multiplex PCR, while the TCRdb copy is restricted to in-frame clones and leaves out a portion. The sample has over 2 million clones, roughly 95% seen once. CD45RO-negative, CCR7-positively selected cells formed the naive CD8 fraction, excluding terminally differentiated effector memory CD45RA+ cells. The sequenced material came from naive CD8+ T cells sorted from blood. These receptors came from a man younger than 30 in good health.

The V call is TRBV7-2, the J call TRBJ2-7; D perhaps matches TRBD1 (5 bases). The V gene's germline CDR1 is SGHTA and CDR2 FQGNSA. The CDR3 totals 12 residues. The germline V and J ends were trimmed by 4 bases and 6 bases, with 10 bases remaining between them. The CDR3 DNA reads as TGTGCCAGCAGCTACGACAGAGTCGAGCAGTACTTC. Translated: CASSYDRVEQYF.

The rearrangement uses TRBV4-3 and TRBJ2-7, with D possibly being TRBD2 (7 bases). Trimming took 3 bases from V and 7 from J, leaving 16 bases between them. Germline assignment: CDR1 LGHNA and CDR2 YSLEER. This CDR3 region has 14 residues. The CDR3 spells CASSHRQGGEEQYF. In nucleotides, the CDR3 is TGCGCCAGCAGCCATCGCCAAGGGGGGGAAGAGCAGTACTTC.

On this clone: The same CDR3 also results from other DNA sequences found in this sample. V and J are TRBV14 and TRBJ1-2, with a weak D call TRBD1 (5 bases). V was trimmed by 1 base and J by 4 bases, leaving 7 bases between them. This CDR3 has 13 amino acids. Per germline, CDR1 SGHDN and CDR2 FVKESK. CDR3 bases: TGTGCCAGCAGCCAAGCTGGGACCTATGGCTACACCTTC. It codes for CASSQAGTYGYTF.